Detailed here is one TCR beta chain. No antigen is known for it. The length of the CDR3 is 12 residues. CDR1 is SGHTA and CDR2 is FQGNSA in the germline V gene. Trimming cost V 6 bases and J 4 bases; bases outside gene matches: 3. This sample stems from a study of T-cell reconstitution after alpha-beta-depleted transplantation in children. Researchers prepared the TCRbeta library using unique molecular identifiers, the study reports. TCRdb re-analysed the PCR reads in MiXCR, keeping a single row per CDR3 protein. The sample contains around 800,000 distinct CDR3 sequences, 15% to 20% of which appear only once. Findings of the study overall: Several hundred rapidly expanded clones from non-depleted graft cells reportedly supplied alpha-beta T cells about two months post-transplant. Surviving recipient cells, namely T cells and thymic progenitors, were the source of high day-60 TCRbeta diversity in some patients. Among T cells one year after transplant, newly produced cells accounted for most counts and diversity.

The sequencing here drew on PBMCs, mostly from graft donor cells, taken 360 days after TCRalphabeta/CD19-depleted stem cell transplant. The chain couples TRBV7-2 to TRBJ2-7, with TRBD2 identical over 7 bases. The receptor was isolated from a male patient between 10 and 17 years old who had a stem cell transplant for acute lymphoblastic leukemia, so the T cells may come from the graft donor. The CDR3 sequence: CASSQRDYEQYF. The CDR3 DNA reads TGTGCCAGCAGTCAGCGGGATTACGAGCAGTACTTC.